A selection of T cell receptor beta chains follows, all from one sample in a study of T cells after yellow fever vaccination. TCRdb re-called the 5' RACE reads through MiXCR, storing one row per CDR3 protein. The top ten clones hold around a fifth of a sample with approximately 240,000 distinct CDR3 sequences, approximately 3.6% of them seen once. This material consisted of PBMCs, taken 15 days after the yellow fever booster vaccination. All receptors derive from a young man who received the YFV17D yellow fever vaccine. CDR3s include the opening cysteine and the closing phenylalanine or tryptophan. The order of the fields is D gene, J gene, clone size, V gene, CDR3 DNA, CDR3 protein. D genes are given only for firm matches. For some rows the clone size is stated as once, few or many, or as a class when expanded; others skip it.

>NA|TRBJ2-3|NA|TRBV24-1
TGTGCCACCAGTGATCCAAAAGGGCGGGATACTCGAGATACGCAGTATTTT
CATSDPKGRDTRDTQYF
>TRBD2|TRBJ2-1|many|TRBV19
TGTGCCAGTAGTATGGTAGCGGGGTCTTACAATGAGCAGTTCTTC
CASSMVAGSYNEQFF
>NA|TRBJ2-3|many|TRBV7-2
TGTGCCAGCAACCCGTGGGCTTTAGATACGCAGTATTTT
CASNPWALDTQYF
>TRBD2|TRBJ2-1|NA|TRBV29-1
TGCAGCGTTGCATTAGCGGGGGGCGTCAGCTCCTACAATGAGCAGTTCTTC
CSVALAGGVSSYNEQFF
>NA|TRBJ2-5|many|TRBV3-1
TGTGCCAGCAGCCAAGATTGGCAGGGCCTCCAAGAGACCCAGTACTTC
CASSQDWQGLQETQYF
>TRBD2|TRBJ2-1|many|TRBV5-1
TGCGCCAGCAGCTTGAGCGGGAGCCCCCGGGTGGGGGAGCAGTTCTTC
CASSLSGSPRVGEQFF
>NA|TRBJ1-1|many|TRBV2
TGTGCCAGCACGAGCGGACTACCCAACACTGAAGCTTTCTTT
CASTSGLPNTEAFF
>NA|TRBJ1-1|many|TRBV5-1
TGCGCCAGCAGCCAACAGTACTCGAACACTGAAGCTTTCTTT
CASSQQYSNTEAFF
>NA|TRBJ2-5|NA|TRBV7-7
TGTGCTAGCAGCTTTCACCCAGGGGAGACCCAGTACTTC
CASSFHPGETQYF
>NA|TRBJ1-5|many|TRBV6-2/TRBV6-3
TGTGCCAGCAGTGTAGCCTGGGGGGGTCTGCAGCCCCAGCATTTT
CASSVAWGGLQPQHF
>NA|TRBJ1-5|many|TRBV10-3
TGTGCCATCAGTGAGAGGGGATTTAATGAGCCCCAGCATTTT
CAISERGFNEPQHF
>TRBD1|TRBJ2-7|many|TRBV12-3/TRBV12-4
TGTGCCAGCCGTAGACAGGGGCCGTACGAGCAGTACTTC
CASRRQGPYEQYF
>NA|TRBJ2-2|many|TRBV3-1
TGTGCCAGCAGCTACGAGCTAGCGAACACCGGGGAGCTGTTTTTT
CASSYELANTGELFF
>NA|TRBJ2-3|many|TRBV30
TGTGCCTGGACGTGGAAAGGCGGAAGGAAAGATACGCAGTATTTT
CAWTWKGGRKDTQYF
>NA|TRBJ2-5|many|TRBV14
TGTGCCAGCAGCCAAATCAGGGGAGGCGGAGAGACCCAGTACTTC
CASSQIRGGGETQYF
>NA|TRBJ2-5|few|TRBV4-2
TGTGCCAGCAGCCAGGACAAATGGACCCAGTACTTC
CASSQDKWTQYF
>NA|TRBJ1-2|many|TRBV7-3
TGTGCCAGCAGCCCCCGCGACAGGAGGGATGGCTACACCTTC
CASSPRDRRDGYTF
>NA|TRBJ2-2|many|TRBV6-2/TRBV6-3
TGTGCCAGCAGTCGAGGTACCGGGGAGCTGTTTTTT
CASSRGTGELFF
>NA|TRBJ1-5|many|TRBV6-2/TRBV6-3
TGTGCCAGCAGGACCGATTCGTTTCAGCCCCAGCATTTT
CASRTDSFQPQHF
>NA|TRBJ1-6|few|TRBV19
TGTGCCAGTAGTATAGGGACAGCCGCCTATAATTCACCCCTCCACTTT
CASSIGTAAYNSPLHF
>TRBD2|TRBJ2-5|NA|TRBV7-2
TGTTCCAGCTGCTTAAATAGCGGGGAAGAGACCCAGTACTTC
CSSCLNSGEETQYF
>TRBD2|TRBJ2-3|many|TRBV15
TGTGCCACCAGCGGAGGACTAGCGAGCACAGATACGCAGTATTTT
CATSGGLASTDTQYF
>TRBD1|TRBJ2-7|many|TRBV6-5
TGTGCCAGCAGAATGACAGGGGGGTACGAGCAGTACTTC
CASRMTGGYEQYF
>NA|TRBJ2-1|many|TRBV20-1
TGCAGTGCTAGAGATTCGACAGGCCCCTACAATGAGCAGTTCTTC
CSARDSTGPYNEQFF
>TRBD1|TRBJ2-4|many|TRBV20-1
TGCAGTGCTGCTAAGACCGGGACAGGGGTAAACATTCAGTACTTC
CSAAKTGTGVNIQYF
>TRBD2|TRBJ2-3|many|TRBV7-8
TGTGCCAGCACCATAACCTATTCGGGGGGAGGGGATACGCAGTATTTT
CASTITYSGGGDTQYF
>TRBD2|TRBJ2-1|NA|TRBV19
TGTGCCAGTAGTATCGGAGCGGGGGGTTACAATGAGCAGTTCTTC
CASSIGAGGYNEQFF
>TRBD1|TRBJ2-2|many|TRBV6-5
TGTGCCAGCAGGAGACAGGGGGCCGGGGAGCTGTTTTTT
CASRRQGAGELFF